A selection of T cell receptor beta chains follows, all from one sample in a study of shared clonotypes between healthy human individuals. Profiling relied on immunoSEQ multiplex PCR, and the TCRdb table lists in-frame clones only, not all of them. The sample contains fewer than 500,000 clones, about 80% of which appear only once. Sequenced material: PBMCs. These receptors came from a middle-aged woman in good health. Some clones in this sample may be carry-over from other donors' samples. The CDR3 runs from the conserved cysteine through the conserved F or W. The D gene is left open where the match is weak. Clone size, where shown, is once, few, many, or a class for clones that have expanded.

CSVVLGGVGQPQHF | TGCAGCGTTGTCTTAGGGGGCGTCGGACAGCCCCAGCATTTT | TRBV29-1 | - | TRBD1 | TRBJ1-5
CASSPSGVHGQFF | TGTGCCAGCAGCCCTAGCGGCGTACATGGGCAGTTCTTC | TRBV5-4 | - | TRBD2 | TRBJ2-1
CASSLEGLTGDLLGGWTGELFF | TGTGCCAGCAGCTTAGAGGGGCTGACAGGCGACCTCCTCGGGGGGTGGACCGGGGAGCTGTTTTTT | TRBV7-8 | - | - | TRBJ2-2
CASSPGTRNTGELFF | TGTGCCAGCAGCCCCGGGACTCGGAACACCGGGGAGCTGTTTTTT | TRBV9 | once | - | TRBJ2-2
CASGRSSGANEKLFF | TGTGCCAGCGGGAGAAGCAGTGGGGCAAATGAAAAACTGTTTTTT | TRBV2 | few | - | TRBJ1-4
CASSYRTSGSRDTQYF | TGTGCCAGCAGTTACCGGACTAGCGGGAGCCGGGATACGCAGTATTTT | TRBV6-5 | many | TRBD2 | TRBJ2-3
CAWSRSTEAFF | TGTGCCTGGAGTCGTAGTACTGAAGCTTTCTTT | TRBV30 | - | - | TRBJ1-1
CASSHLLAGRPYNEQFF | TGTGCCAGCAGCCATCTCCTAGCGGGACGCCCTTACAATGAGCAGTTCTTC | TRBV14 | - | TRBD2 | TRBJ2-1
CASSLGSVPNTEAFF | TGCGCCAGCAGCTTGGGGTCGGTCCCGAACACTGAAGCTTTCTTT | TRBV5-1 | - | - | TRBJ1-1
CASSNRTGGKSEAFF | TGCGCCAGCAGCAATAGGACAGGGGGCAAGTCTGAAGCTTTCTTT | TRBV5-1 | - | TRBD1 | TRBJ1-1
CSVARSGLFDEQFF | TGCAGCGTCGCTCGGAGCGGACTCTTCGATGAGCAGTTCTTC | TRBV29-1 | once | - | TRBJ2-1
CASSLGTSGRTEQFF | TGTGCCAGCAGCTTAGGGACTAGCGGGAGGACCGAGCAGTTCTTC | TRBV7-8 | - | TRBD2 | TRBJ2-1
CATSRVAGDAYQPQHF | TGTGCCACCAGCAGAGTGGCAGGGGATGCATATCAGCCCCAGCATTTT | TRBV15 | - | - | TRBJ1-5
CASSLTFQETQYF | TGTGCCAGCAGCCTTACGTTCCAAGAGACCCAGTACTTC | TRBV7-6 | - | - | TRBJ2-5
CAGSGSGAFSGNTIYF | TGTGCCGGATCAGGTTCCGGAGCTTTCTCTGGAAACACCATATATTTT | TRBV30 | - | - | TRBJ1-3
CASSIVSGTGYNEQFF | TGTGCCAGCAGCATTGTTAGCGGGACCGGCTACAATGAGCAGTTCTTC | TRBV7-2 | - | TRBD2 | TRBJ2-1
CASSPTASIKTQYF | TGTGCCAGCAGCCCAACCGCTAGCATCAAGACCCAGTACTTC | TRBV11-3 | - | - | TRBJ2-5
CASSLGRSRYNEQFF | TGTGCCAGCAGCTTAGGGCGGAGCAGGTACAATGAGCAGTTCTTC | TRBV7-2 | - | - | TRBJ2-1
CASSPPVAYNEQFF | TGTGCCAGCTCACCACCGGTAGCCTACAATGAGCAGTTCTTC | TRBV18 | - | - | TRBJ2-1
CASEGDYTDTQYF | TGCGCCAGCGAGGGCGACTACACAGATACGCAGTATTTT | TRBV10-2 | - | - | TRBJ2-3